This T cell receptor (beta chain) was recorded in a study of T cells after yellow fever vaccination. General study points: Contaminants from the bulk population, in the form of abundant clonotypes, could be found in FACS-sorted repertoires. Boosting was followed by the reappearance of most primary-vaccination clones (approximately 95% CD4, about 88% CD8). It was a small share of clonotypes that appeared in both CD4 and CD8 compartments.

This CDR3 contains 14 residues. V shed 3 bases and J shed 6 bases, with 12 bases lying between them. This clonotype appeared many times. Antigen specificity is unknown. A single record per CDR3 protein comes from TCRdb applying MiXCR to the 5' RACE reads. Among approximately 300,000 distinct CDR3 sequences listed, about 8.7% were seen once. The receptor was derived from a man aged 18 to 29 who received the YFV17D yellow fever vaccine. V is TRBV12-3 or TRBV12-4 and J is TRBJ1-5; D possibly corresponds to TRBD1 (5 bases). Sequencing used PBMCs, obtained on the day of the first yellow fever vaccination. For the CDR3, the DNA is TGTGCCAGCAGTTTTCGTACTGGGGGTCAGCCCCAGCATTTT. Translating gives CASSFRTGGQPQHF.